Listed here are 4 T cell receptor beta chains from one sample, sequenced in a study of T cell changes during pregnancy in multiple sclerosis. Produced via immunoSEQ multiplex PCR; TCRdb's table is partial and in-frame only. This repertoire shows roughly 57,000 clones, 80% to 90% found once; its top ten account for roughly 2.7%. Here the sequenced sample was peripheral blood, taken in the first trimester of pregnancy. These receptors originate from a female donor with multiple sclerosis, enrolled in a pregnancy study.

V is TRBV4-3 and J is TRBJ2-7, with TRBD1 identical over 9 bases. The CDR3 runs to 14 residues. V shed 3 bases and J 6 bases; nucleotides not matched to a gene: 6. Germline assignment: CDR1 LGHNA and CDR2 YSLEER. The CDR3 loop is CASSHGTGYLEQYF. For the CDR3, the DNA is TGCGCCAGCAGCCATGGGACAGGGTATCTCGAGCAGTACTTC.

This chain links TRBV5-4 with TRBJ1-2; perhaps TRBD1 as D (6 bases). The CDR3 contains 15 residues. V lost 0 bases to trimming and J lost 4 bases, with 13 bases between them. Germline loops: CDR1 SGHNT, CDR2 YYREEE (reference sequence). The CDR3 loop is CASSLDWDKSYGYTF. CDR3 nucleotides: TGTGCCAGCAGCTTGGATTGGGACAAGAGCTATGGCTACACCTTC.

This chain links TRBV27 with TRBJ1-2, with 7 bases fitting TRBD1. This CDR3 spans 15 amino acids. Looked up from germline, CDR1 is MNHEY and CDR2 is SMNVEV (reference sequence). V was pared by 3 bases and J by 3 bases, with 7 bases of the junction left unmatched. The CDR3 nucleotides read TGTGCCAGCAGTTTCCGAGGGGGCCGGGACTATGGCTACACCTTC. Translated: CASSFRGGRDYGYTF.

V usage is TRBV6-5 and J usage is TRBJ1-5, with 7 bases fitting TRBD1. The V gene end was trimmed by 6 bases and the J gene end by 3 bases; junction bases not matched to a gene: 5. CDR1 is MNHEY and CDR2 is SVGAGI in the germline V gene. The length of the CDR3 is 14 residues. CDR3 sequence (DNA): TGTGCCAGCAGAGAGACAGGGCTCAATCAGCCCCAGCATTTT. Residues: CASRETGLNQPQHF.